Given below is one TCR beta chain in context. What it binds is not known. This specimen comes from a study of memory CD4+ T cells and cytomegalovirus serostatus. Trimming left V 4 bases short and J 7 bases short, with 7 bases between. The germline V gene encodes CDR1 MDHEN and CDR2 SYDVKM. The CDR3 runs to 11 residues. Single viable CD3+CD4+CD8-CD45RO+ cells were sorted as the memory CD4+ T cells. Some clones are missing from TCRdb's copy, which holds only in-frame ones; the method was immunoSEQ multiplex PCR. The top ten hold 1.1% of the sample, which has some 46,000 clones, roughly 83% seen once. Points from the study as a whole: About 40% of the roughly 160 known CMV-associated TCRbeta sequences appeared in CD4+ memory.

The receptor's source is an adult in good health and CMV-seronegative. The genes are TRBV28 and TRBJ2-5; no firm D call. The sequencing sample was made of memory CD4+ T cells from blood. The CDR3 protein is CASSSAGTQYF. In nucleotides, the CDR3 is TGTGCCAGCAGTTCGGCCGGGACCCAGTACTTC. The entire variable domain, with the rest obtained from reference TRBV28 and TRBJ2-5, is as follows: DVKVTQSSRYLVKRTGEKVFLECVQDMDHENMFWYRQDPGLGLRLIYFSYDVKMKEKGDIPEGYSVSREKKERFSLILESASTNQTSMYLCASSSAGTQYFGPGTRLLVL.